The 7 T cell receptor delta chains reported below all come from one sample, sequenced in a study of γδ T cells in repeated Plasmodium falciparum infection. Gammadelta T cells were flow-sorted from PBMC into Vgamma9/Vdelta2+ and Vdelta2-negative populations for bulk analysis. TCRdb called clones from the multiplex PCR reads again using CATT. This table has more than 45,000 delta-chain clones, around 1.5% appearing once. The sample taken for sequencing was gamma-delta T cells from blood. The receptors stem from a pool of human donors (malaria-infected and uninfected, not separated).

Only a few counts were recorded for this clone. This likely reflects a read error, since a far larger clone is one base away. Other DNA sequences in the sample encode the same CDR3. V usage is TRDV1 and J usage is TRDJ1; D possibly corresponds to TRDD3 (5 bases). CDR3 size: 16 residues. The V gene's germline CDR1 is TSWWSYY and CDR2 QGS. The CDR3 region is CALGENFGLRFNKLIF. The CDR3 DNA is TGTGCCCTTGGGGAAAATTTCGGGCTGAGATTCAATAAACTCATCTTT.

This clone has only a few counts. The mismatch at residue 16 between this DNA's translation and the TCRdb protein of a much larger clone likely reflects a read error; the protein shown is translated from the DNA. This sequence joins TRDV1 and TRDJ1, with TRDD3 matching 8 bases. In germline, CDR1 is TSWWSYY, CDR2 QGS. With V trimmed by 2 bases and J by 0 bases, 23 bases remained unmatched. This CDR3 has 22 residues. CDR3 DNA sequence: TGTGCTCTTGGGGAAGGTCTCTACCGTACTGGGGGTCACCTCCCCCACACCGATAAACTCATCTTT. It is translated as CALGEGLYRTGGHLPHTDKLIF.

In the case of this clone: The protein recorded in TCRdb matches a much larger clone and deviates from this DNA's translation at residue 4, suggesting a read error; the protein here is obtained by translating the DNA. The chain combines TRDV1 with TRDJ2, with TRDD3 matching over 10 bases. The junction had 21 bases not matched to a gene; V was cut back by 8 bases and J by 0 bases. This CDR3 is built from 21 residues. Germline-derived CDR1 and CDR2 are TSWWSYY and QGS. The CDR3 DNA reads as TGTGCTCTTAGGGTTTCCTCGTACTGGGGGATCCAAACTTCTTTGACAGCACAACTCTTCTTT. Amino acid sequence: CALRVSSYWGIQTSLTAQLFF.

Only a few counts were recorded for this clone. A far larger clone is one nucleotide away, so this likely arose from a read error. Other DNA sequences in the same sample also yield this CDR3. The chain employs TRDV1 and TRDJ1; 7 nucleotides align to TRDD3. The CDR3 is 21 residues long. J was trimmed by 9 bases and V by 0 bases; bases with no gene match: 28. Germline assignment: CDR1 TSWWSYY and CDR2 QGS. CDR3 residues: CALGELAPRPSVWGSLFQLIF. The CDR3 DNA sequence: TGTGCTCTTGGGGAACTAGCTCCTCGGCCTTCAGTCTGGGGGTCCCTGTTCCAACTCATCTTT.

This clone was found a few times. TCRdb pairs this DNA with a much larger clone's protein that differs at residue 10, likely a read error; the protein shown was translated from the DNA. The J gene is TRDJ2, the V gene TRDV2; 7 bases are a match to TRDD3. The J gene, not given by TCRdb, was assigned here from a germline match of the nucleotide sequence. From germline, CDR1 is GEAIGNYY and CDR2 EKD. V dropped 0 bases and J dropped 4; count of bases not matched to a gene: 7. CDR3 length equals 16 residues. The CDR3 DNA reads TGTGCCTGTGACACCGTGGGGGAGCCTTCGACAGCACAACTCTTCTTT. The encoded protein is CACDTVGEPSTAQLFF.

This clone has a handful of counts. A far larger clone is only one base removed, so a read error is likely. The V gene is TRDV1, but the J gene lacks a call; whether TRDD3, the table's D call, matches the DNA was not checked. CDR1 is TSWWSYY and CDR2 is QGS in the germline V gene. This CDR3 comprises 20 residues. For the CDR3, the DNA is TGTGCCCTTGGGGAACCCCCCCCTTTCCTATTCGGTCATTCCCCTGATAAACTAATCTTT. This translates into CALGEPPPFLFGHSPDKLIF.

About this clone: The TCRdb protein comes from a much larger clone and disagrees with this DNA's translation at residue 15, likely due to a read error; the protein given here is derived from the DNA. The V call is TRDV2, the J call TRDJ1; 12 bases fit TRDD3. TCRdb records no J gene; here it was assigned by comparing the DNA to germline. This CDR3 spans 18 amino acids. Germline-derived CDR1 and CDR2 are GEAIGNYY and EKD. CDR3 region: CACDPVLGDTQDTDELIF. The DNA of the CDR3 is TGTGCCTGTGACCCCGTACTGGGGGATACCCAGGACACCGATGAACTCATCTTT.